This T cell receptor beta chain was observed in a study of blood T cell repertoires in COVID-19. Assay: immunoSEQ multiplex PCR; the TCRdb copy retains only in-frame clones and omits some. The sample contains 150,000 to 160,000 clones, under 85% of which appear only once. This CDR3 has 15 residues. V was trimmed by 5 bases and J by 0 bases, leaving 13 bases between them. Per germline, CDR1 SGHTA and CDR2 FQGNSA. This clone was observed once. The sequencing sample was made of peripheral blood. The gene calls are TRBV7-2 and TRBJ1-1; D may be TRBD1 (5 bases). This receptor was identified in a man in his fifties or sixties with COVID-19, enrolled during active disease. CDR3 bases: TGTGCCAGCAGCCAAAGGGGCCGCATGAACACTGAAGCTTTCTTT. Translating it yields CASSQRGRMNTEAFF.